This entry concerns a single T cell receptor (beta chain). Its antigen is undetermined. Most tumor samples had about 4.8 ug input DNA in two replicates. Here immunoSEQ multiplex PCR was the method, and the copy in TCRdb shows in-frame clones only, minus some. The sample contains roughly 10,000 clones, around 50% of which appear only once. These data are taken from a study of neoadjuvant anti-PD-1 for oral cavity cancer. The study, taken as a whole, reports: Pretreatment Treg/Th17 ratio correlated inversely with post-treatment tumor clonality.

CDR3 length: 13 amino acids. Trimming stripped 3 bases from V and 8 bases from J, with 11 bases between. Germline V gives CDR1 ENHRY, CDR2 SYGVKD. Patients had newly diagnosed, untreated stage II-IVA oral cavity squamous cell carcinoma. The receptor comes from a person aged 40 to 85 with oral cavity squamous cell carcinoma. The sample consisted of tumor tissue, taken before nivolumab (anti-PD-1) treatment. The chain combines TRBV10-3 with TRBJ2-1, with D possibly TRBD2 on 5 matching bases. This chain's CDR3 is CAISDSAGHEQFF. DNA of the CDR3: TGTGCCATCAGTGATTCGGCGGGTCATGAGCAGTTCTTC.